This record concerns one T cell receptor (beta chain) sequence. This sample stems from a study of identical twins. Trimming took off 3 bases at V and 8 bases at J, with 13 bases between the two ends. CDR3 length: 13 amino acids. Germline-derived CDR1 and CDR2 are MDHEN and SYDVKM. MiXCR was run by TCRdb on the 5' RACE reads, yielding one entry per CDR3 protein. The sample has about 530,000 distinct CDR3 sequences, around 20% seen once. This sample also belongs to another study, concerning yellow fever vaccine responses in identical twins.

The TCR comes from a young woman in good health. The genes are TRBV28 and TRBJ1-2; D not resolved. Sequencing used CD4+ T cells sorted from blood. This chain's CDR3 is CASSFPQTGGYTF. The DNA for the CDR3 is TGTGCCAGCAGTTTTCCACAAACGGGGGGCTACACCTTC.